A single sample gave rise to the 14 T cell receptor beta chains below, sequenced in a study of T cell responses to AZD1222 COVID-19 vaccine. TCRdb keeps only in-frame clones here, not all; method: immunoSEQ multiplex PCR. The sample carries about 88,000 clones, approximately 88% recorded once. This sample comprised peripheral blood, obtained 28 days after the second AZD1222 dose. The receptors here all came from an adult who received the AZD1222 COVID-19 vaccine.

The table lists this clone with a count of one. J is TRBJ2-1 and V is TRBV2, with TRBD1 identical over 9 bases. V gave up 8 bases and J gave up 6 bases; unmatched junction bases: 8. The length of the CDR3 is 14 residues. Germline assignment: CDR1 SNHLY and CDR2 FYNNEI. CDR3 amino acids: CASVRDRVSNEQFF. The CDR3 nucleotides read TGTGCCAGCGTCCGGGACAGGGTGTCCAATGAGCAGTTCTTC.

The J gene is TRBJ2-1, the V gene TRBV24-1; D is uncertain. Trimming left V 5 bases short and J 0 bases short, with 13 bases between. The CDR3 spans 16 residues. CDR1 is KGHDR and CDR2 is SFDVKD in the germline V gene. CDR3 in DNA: TGTGCCACCAGTGGTTCGGACCCAAACTCCTACAATGAGCAGTTCTTC. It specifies CATSGSDPNSYNEQFF.

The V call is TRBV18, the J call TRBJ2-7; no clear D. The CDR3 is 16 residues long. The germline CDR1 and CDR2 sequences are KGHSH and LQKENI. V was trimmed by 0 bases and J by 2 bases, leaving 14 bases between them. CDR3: CASSPPVQGSPYEQYF. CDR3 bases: TGTGCCAGCTCACCACCGGTACAAGGGTCCCCCTACGAGCAGTACTTC.

CDR3 nucleotides: TGTGCCAGCAGCCCTCCCGGGACGGCGGGCGAGCAGTACTTC. Translating it yields CASSPPGTAGEQYF. The genes are TRBV9 and TRBJ2-7; tentatively, D is TRBD1 or TRBD2 (5 bases each). The germline V gene encodes CDR1 SGDLS and CDR2 YYNGEE. The CDR3 totals 14 residues. The V gene lost 4 bases and the J gene lost 6 bases, with 17 bases spanning the gap.

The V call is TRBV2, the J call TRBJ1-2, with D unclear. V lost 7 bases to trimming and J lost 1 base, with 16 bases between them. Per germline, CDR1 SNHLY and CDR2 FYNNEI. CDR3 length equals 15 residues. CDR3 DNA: TGTGCCAGCAATAGCAGGCGGCTCCTTAACTATGGCTACACCTTC. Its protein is CASNSRRLLNYGYTF.

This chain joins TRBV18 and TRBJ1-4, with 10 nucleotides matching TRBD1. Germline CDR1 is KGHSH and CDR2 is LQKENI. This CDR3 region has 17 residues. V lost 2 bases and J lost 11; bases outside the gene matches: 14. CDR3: CASSPSFGGTGDRKLFF. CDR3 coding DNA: TGTGCCAGCTCACCATCTTTTGGAGGGACAGGGGATAGGAAACTGTTTTTT.

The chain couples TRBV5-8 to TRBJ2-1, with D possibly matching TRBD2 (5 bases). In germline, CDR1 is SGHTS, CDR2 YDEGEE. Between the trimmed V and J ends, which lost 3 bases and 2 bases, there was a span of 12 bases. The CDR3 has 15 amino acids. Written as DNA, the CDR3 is TGTGCCAGCAGCTACGGAGGCAGGACCTACAATGAGCAGTTCTTC. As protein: CASSYGGRTYNEQFF. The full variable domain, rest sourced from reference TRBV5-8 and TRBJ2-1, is EAGVTQSPTHLIKTRGQQATLRCSPISGHTSVYWYQQALGLGLQFLLWYDEGEERNRGNFPPRFSGRQFPNYSSELNVNALELEDSALYLCASSYGGRTYNEQFFGPGTRLTVL.

The DNA for the CDR3 is TGTGCCAGCAGCTTAAGCGAGGGCGCTTACAATGAGCAGTTCTTC. Amino acids: CASSLSEGAYNEQFF. This rearrangement joins TRBV7-8 to TRBJ2-1, with D possibly matching TRBD2 (5 bases). Germline CDR1 SGHVS, CDR2 FQNEAQ. The CDR3 length is 15 residues. V shed 2 bases and J shed 4 bases, with 12 bases lying between them.

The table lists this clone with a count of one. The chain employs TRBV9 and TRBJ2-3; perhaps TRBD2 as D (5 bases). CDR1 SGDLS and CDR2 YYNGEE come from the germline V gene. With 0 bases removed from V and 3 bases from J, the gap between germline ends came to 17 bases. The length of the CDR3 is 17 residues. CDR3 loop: CASSVGPGPRRTDTQYF. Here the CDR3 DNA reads TGTGCCAGCAGCGTAGGTCCTGGCCCTCGGAGGACAGATACGCAGTATTTT.

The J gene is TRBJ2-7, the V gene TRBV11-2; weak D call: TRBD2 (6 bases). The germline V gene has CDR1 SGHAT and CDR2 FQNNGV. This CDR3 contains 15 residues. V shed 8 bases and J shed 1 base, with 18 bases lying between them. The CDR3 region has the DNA TGTGCCAGCCAGATGCGGCGGGGCCCATCCTACGAGCAGTACTTC. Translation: CASQMRRGPSYEQYF.

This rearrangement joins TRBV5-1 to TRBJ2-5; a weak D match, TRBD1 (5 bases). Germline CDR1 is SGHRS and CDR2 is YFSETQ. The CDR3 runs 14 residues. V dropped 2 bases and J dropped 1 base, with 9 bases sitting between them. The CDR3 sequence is CASSFQGAQETQYF. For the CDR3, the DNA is TGCGCCAGCAGCTTTCAAGGGGCCCAAGAGACCCAGTACTTC.

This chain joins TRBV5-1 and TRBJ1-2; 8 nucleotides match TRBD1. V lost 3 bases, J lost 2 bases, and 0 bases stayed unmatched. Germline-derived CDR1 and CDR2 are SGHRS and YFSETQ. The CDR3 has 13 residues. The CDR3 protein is CASSWTGNYGYTF. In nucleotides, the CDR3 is TGCGCCAGCAGCTGGACAGGGAACTATGGCTACACCTTC.

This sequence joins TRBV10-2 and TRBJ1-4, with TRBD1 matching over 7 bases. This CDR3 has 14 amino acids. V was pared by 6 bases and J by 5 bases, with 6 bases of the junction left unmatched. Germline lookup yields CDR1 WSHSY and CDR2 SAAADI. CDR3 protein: CASRGDSWNEKLFF. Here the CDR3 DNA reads TGCGCCAGCAGGGGGGACAGTTGGAATGAAAAACTGTTTTTT.

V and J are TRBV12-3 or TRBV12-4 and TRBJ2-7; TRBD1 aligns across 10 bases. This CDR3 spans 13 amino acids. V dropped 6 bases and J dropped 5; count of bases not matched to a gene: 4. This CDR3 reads CASRGDRGNEQYF. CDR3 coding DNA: TGTGCCAGCAGAGGGGACAGGGGCAACGAGCAGTACTTC.